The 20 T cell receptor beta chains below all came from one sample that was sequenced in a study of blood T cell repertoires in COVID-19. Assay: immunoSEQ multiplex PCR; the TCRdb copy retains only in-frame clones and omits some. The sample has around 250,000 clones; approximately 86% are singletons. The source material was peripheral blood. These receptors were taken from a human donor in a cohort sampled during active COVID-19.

The CDR3: CASSSTGSNYGYTF. CDR3 coding DNA: TGTGCCAGCAGTTCCACAGGTTCTAACTATGGCTACACCTTC. V gene TRBV28 combines with J gene TRBJ1-2; possibly TRBD1 for D (5 bases). The germline gives CDR1 MDHEN, CDR2 SYDVKM. The V end was cut by 4 bases, the J end by 0 bases, with 9 bases between. The CDR3 loop spans 14 amino acids.

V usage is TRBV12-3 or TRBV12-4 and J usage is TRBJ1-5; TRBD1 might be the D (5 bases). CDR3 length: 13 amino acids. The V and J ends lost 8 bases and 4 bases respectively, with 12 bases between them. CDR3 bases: TGTGCCAGCGGCGCGGGGGGTAATCAGCCCCAGCATTTT. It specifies CASGAGGNQPQHF.

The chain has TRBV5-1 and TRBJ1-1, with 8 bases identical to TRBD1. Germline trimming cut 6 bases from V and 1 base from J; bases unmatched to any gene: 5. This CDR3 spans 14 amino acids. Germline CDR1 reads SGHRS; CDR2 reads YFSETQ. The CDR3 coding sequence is TGCGCCAGCATTCCAGGGGGCACGAACACTGAAGCTTTCTTT. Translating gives CASIPGGTNTEAFF. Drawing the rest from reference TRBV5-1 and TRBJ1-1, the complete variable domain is KAGVTQTPRYLIKTRGQQVTLSCSPISGHRSVSWYQQTPGQGLQFLFEYFSETQRNKGNFPGRFSGRQFSNSRSEMNVSTLELGDSALYLCASIPGGTNTEAFFGQGTRLTVV.

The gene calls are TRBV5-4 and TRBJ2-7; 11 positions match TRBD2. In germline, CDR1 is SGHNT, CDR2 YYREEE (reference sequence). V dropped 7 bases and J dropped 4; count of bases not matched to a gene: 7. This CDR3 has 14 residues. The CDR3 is CASSTSGKRYEQYF. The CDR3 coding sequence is TGTGCCAGCTCGACTAGCGGGAAACGGTACGAGCAGTACTTC.

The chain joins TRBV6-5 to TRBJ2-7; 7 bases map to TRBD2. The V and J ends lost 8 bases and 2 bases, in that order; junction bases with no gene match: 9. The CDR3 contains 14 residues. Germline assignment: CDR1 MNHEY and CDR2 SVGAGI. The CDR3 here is CASRGGTRPYEQYF. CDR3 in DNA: TGTGCCAGCCGGGGAGGGACCCGACCCTACGAGCAGTACTTC.

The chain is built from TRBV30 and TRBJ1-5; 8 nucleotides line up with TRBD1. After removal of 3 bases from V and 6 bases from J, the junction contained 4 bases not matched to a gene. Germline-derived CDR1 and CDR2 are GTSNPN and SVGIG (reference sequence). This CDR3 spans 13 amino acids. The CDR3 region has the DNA TGTGCCTGGAGGGACAGGGAGGGTCAGCCCCAGCATTTT. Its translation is CAWRDREGQPQHF.

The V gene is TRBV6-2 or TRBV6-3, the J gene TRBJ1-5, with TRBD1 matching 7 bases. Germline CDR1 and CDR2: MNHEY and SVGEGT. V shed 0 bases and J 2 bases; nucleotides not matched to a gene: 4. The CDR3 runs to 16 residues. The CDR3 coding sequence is TGTGCCAGCAGTTACTCACCAGGGGGTGGCAATCAGCCCCAGCATTTT. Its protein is CASSYSPGGGNQPQHF.

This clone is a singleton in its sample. This CDR3 is CASSLGGNGANVLTF. The CDR3 DNA reads as TGTGCCAGCAGCTTGGGAGGGAACGGGGCCAACGTCCTGACTTTC. V and J are TRBV5-4 and TRBJ2-6, with D perhaps TRBD2 (5 bases). The germline V gene has CDR1 SGHNT and CDR2 YYREEE (reference sequence). The length of the CDR3 is 15 residues. The ends were cut back, 0 bases at V and 4 bases at J, with 8 bases in the middle.

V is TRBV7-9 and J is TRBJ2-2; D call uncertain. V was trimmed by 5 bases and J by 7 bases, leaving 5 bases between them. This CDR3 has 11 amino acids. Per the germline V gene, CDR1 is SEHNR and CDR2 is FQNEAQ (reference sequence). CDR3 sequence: CASSPSGELFF. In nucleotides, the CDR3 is TGTGCCAGCAGCCCTAGCGGGGAGCTGTTTTTT.

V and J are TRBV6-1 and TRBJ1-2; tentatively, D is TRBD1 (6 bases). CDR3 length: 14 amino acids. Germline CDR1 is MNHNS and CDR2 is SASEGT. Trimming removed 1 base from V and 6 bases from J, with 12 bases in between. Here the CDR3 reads CASSEVFRGNGYTF. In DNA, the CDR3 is TGTGCCAGCAGTGAAGTTTTCAGGGGTAATGGCTACACCTTC.

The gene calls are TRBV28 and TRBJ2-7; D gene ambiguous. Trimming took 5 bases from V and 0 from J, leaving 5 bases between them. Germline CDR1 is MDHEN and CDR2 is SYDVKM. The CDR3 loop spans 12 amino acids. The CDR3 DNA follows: TGTGCCAGCAGTCGCTACTCCTACGAGCAGTACTTC. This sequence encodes CASSRYSYEQYF. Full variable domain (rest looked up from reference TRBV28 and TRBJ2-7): DVKVTQSSRYLVKRTGEKVFLECVQDMDHENMFWYRQDPGLGLRLIYFSYDVKMKEKGDIPEGYSVSREKKERFSLILESASTNQTSMYLCASSRYSYEQYFGPGTRLTVT.

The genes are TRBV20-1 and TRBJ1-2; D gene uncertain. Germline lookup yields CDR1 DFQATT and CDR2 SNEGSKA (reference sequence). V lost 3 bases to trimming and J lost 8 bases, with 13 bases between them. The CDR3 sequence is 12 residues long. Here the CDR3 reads CSASHEDRGYTF. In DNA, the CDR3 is TGCAGTGCTAGTCACGAGGATCGAGGCTACACCTTC.

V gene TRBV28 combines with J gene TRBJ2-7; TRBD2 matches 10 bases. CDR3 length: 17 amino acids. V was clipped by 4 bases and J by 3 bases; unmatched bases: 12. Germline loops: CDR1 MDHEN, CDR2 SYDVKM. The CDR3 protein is CASSWGPSGSVFYEQYF. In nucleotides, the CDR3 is TGTGCCAGCAGTTGGGGCCCTAGCGGGAGTGTTTTCTACGAGCAGTACTTC.

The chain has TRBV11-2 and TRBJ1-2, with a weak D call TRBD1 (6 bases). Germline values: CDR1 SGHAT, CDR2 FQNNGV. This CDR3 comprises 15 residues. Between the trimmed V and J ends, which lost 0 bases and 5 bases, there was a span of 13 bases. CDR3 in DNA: TGTGCCAGCAGCTTAGATGTGGGGGCCGGGTATGGCTACACCTTC. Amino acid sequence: CASSLDVGAGYGYTF.

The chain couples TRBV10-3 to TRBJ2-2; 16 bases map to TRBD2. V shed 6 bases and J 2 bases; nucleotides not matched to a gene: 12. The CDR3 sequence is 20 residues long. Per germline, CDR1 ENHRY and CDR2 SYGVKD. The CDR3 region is CAIRPSPGLAGGDNTGELFF. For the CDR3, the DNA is TGTGCCATCAGGCCTTCCCCGGGACTAGCGGGGGGGGATAACACCGGGGAGCTGTTTTTT.

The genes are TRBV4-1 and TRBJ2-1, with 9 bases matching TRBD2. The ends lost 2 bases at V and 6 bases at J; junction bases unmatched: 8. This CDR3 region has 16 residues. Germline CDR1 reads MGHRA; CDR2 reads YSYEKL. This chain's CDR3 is CASSQPRRTSVNEQFF. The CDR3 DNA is TGCGCCAGCAGCCAACCCCGCAGGACTAGCGTCAATGAGCAGTTCTTC.

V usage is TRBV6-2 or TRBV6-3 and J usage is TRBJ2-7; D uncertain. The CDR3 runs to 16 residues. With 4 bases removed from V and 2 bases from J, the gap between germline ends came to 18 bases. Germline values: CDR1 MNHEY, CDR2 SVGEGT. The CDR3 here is CASSSPTSLMTYEQYF. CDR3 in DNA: TGTGCCAGCAGTTCACCCACTTCCCTTATGACCTACGAGCAGTACTTC.

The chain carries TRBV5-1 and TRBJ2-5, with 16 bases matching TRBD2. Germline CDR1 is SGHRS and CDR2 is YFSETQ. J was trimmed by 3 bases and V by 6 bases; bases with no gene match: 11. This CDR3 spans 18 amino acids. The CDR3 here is CASTKGTSGRAPEETQYF. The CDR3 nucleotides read TGCGCCAGCACAAAAGGGACTAGCGGGAGGGCCCCCGAAGAGACCCAGTACTTC.

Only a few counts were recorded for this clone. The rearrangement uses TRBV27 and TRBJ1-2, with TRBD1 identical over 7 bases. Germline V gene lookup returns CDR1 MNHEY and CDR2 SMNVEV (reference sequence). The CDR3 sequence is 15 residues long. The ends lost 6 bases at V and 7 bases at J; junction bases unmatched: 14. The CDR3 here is CASSSSRQGRGGYTF. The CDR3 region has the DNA TGTGCCAGCAGCTCAAGCAGACAGGGAAGAGGTGGCTACACCTTC.

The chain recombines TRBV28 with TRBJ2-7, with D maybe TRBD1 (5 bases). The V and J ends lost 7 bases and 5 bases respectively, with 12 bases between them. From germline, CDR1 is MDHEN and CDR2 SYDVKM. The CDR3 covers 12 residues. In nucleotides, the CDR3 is TGTGCCAGCAATACCCCCAGGGACGAGCAGTACTTC. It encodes CASNTPRDEQYF.